This T cell receptor beta chain was recovered during a study of T cells after yellow fever vaccination. Study conclusions and caveats: Booster samples showed a return of most primary-vaccination clones (approximately 96% CD4, about 88% CD8).

TCRdb analysed the 5' RACE reads with MiXCR anew, one entry per CDR3 protein. The table records about 630,000 distinct CDR3 sequences, 9% to 15% of them present only once. Note on this clonotype: Its specificity is unknown.

Germline V gives CDR1 KGHDR, CDR2 SFDVKD. J was trimmed by 1 base and V by 6 bases; bases with no gene match: 6. This CDR3 is built from 15 residues. The genes are TRBV24-1 and TRBJ2-3; 7 nucleotides align to TRBD1. The clonotype comes from a man aged 30-40 years who received the YFV17D yellow fever vaccine. The sequencing used PBMCs, collected on the day of the yellow fever booster vaccination. The CDR3 coding sequence is TGTGCCACCAGTCTGTCCGGGACAGGCACAGATACGCAGTATTTT. It translates to CATSLSGTGTDTQYF.